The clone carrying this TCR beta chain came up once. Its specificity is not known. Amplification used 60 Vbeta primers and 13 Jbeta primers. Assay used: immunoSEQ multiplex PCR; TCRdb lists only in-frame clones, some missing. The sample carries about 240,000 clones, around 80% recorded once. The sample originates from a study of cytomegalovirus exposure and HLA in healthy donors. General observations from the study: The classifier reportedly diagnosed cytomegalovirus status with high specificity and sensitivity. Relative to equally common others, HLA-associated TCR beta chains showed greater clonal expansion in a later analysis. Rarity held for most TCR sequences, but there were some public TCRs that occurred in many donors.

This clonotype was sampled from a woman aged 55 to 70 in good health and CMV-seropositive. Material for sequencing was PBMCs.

The CDR3 reads CASSLGQGALKGTEAFF. In DNA, the CDR3 is TGCGCCAGCAGCCTGGGACAGGGGGCCCTCAAGGGCACTGAAGCTTTCTTT. This sequence joins TRBV5-1 and TRBJ1-1; 12 nucleotides match TRBD1. Germline assignment: CDR1 SGHRS and CDR2 YFSETQ. Trimming took 4 bases from V and 4 from J; bases not matched to a gene: 11. This CDR3 is built from 17 residues.